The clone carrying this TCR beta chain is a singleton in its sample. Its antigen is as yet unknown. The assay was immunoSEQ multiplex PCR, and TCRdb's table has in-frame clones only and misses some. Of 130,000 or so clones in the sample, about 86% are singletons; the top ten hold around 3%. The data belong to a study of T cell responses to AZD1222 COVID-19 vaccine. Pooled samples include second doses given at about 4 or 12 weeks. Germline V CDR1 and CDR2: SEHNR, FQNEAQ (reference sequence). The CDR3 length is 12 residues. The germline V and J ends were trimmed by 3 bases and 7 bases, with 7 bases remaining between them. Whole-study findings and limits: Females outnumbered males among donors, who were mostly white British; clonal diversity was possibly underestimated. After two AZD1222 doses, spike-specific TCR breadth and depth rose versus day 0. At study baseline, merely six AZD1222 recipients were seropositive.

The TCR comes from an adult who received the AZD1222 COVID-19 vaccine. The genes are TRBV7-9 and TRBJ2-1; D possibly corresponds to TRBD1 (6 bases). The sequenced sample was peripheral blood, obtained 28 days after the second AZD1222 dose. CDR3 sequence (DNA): TGTGCCAGCAGCTTCCAGGGGAATGAGCAGTTCTTC. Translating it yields CASSFQGNEQFF. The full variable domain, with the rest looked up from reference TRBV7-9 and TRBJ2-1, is DTGVSQNPRHKITKRGQNVTFRCDPISEHNRLYWYRQTLGQGPEFLTYFQNEAQLEKSRLLSDRFSAERPKGSFSTLEIQRTEQGDSAMYLCASSFQGNEQFFGPGTRLTVL.